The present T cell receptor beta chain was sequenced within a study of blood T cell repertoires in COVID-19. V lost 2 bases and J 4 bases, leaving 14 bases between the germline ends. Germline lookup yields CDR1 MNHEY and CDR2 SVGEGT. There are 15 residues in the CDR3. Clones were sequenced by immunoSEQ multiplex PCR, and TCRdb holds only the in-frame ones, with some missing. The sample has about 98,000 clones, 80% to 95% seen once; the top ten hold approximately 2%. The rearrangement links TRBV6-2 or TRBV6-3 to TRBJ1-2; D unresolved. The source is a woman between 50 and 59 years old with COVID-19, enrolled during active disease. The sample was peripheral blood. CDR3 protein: CASSYSSGSTYGYTF. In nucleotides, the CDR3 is TGTGCCAGCAGTTACAGCTCGGGATCGACCTATGGCTACACCTTC.